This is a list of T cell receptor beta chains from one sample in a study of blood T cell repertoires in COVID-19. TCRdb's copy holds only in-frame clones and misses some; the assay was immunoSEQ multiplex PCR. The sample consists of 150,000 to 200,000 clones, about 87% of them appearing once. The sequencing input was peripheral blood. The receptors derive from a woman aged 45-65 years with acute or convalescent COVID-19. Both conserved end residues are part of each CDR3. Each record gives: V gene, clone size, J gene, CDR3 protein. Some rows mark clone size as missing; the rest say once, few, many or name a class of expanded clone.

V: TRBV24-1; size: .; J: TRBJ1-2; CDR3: CATSDPTGGDGYTF
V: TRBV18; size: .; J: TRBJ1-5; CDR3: CASSLHTGEPQHF
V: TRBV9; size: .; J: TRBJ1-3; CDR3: CASSVEWVGNTIYF
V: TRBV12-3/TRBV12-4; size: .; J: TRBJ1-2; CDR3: CASSLKLNYGYTF
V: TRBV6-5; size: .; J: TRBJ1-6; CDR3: CASTSMSSYNSPLHF
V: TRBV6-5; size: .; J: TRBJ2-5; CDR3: CASSYGPAGTQYF
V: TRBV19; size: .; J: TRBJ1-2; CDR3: CASSIAPYGYTF
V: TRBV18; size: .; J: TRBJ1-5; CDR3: CASSPSQGKDQPQHF
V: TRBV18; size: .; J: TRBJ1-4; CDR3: CASSPRTGSAQSTNEKLFF
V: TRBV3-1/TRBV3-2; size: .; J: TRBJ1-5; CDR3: CASSQSSYQPQHF
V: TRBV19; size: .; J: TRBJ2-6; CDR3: CASIGTGPGSGANVLTF
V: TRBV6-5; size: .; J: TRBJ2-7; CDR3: CATQGIHEQYF
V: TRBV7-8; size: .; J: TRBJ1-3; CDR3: CASSQTVSGNTIYF
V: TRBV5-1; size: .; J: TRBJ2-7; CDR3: CASSQDSLLYEQYF
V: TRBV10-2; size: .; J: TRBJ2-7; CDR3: CASSDVGRPPFYEQYF
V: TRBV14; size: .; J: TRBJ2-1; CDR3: CASGRTGLSRNEQFF
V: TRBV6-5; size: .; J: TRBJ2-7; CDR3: CASRPGQTYEQYF
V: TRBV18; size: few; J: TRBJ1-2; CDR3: CASSPEASYGYTF
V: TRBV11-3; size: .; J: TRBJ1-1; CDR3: CASSFGIWAFF
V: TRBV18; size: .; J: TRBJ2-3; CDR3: CASSPIGGVADTQYF
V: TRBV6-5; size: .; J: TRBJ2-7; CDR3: CATKPGQAQTYEQYF
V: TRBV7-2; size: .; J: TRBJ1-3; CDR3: CASSLGAGNTIYF
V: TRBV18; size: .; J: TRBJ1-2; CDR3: CASSPTETYGYTF
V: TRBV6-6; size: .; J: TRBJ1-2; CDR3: CASSSGTDYGYTF
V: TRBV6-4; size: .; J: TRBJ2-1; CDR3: CASSREGSSGSEQFF
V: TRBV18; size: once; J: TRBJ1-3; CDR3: CASSLRTGRGSGNTIYF
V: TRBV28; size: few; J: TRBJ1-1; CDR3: CASSLPRVLQGRITEAFF
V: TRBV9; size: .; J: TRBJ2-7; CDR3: CASSGTNGGGEQYF
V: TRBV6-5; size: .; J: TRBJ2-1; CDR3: CASRWDRLAPVF
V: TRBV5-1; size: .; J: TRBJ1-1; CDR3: CASSLGPGQGYTEAFF
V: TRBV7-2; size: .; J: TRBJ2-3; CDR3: CASSLEGRAADTQYF
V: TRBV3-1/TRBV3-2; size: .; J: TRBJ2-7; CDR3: CASSPRPRLVGGAGYEQYF
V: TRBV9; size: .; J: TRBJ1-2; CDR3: CASSSVWGVPNYGYTF
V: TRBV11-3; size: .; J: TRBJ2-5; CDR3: CASSSGRRGGGETQYF
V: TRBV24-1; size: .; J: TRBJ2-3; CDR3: CATSDSPGLAGGRPDTQYF
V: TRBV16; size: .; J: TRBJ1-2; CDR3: CASRLQGIDYGYTF
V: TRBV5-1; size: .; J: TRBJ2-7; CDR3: CASSPTGRTSRGEQYF
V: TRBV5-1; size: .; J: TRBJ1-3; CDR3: CASSPDTASGNTIYF
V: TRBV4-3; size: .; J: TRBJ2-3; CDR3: CASSQDWSSGGIYTQYF
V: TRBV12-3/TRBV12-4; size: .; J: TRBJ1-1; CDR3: CASSWTGDTEAFF
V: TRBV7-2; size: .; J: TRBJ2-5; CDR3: CASSQQRGAGETQYF